The source of this TCR beta chain is a study of T cell responses to AZD1222 COVID-19 vaccine. TCRdb's copy holds only in-frame clones and misses some; the assay was immunoSEQ multiplex PCR. The data hold 90,000 to 120,000 clones, with roughly 89% observed a single time. A word on this clone: Its antigen remains unknown.

Overall study findings and caveats: With dominance at 160-218 and 743-854, vaccine-associated CD4 TCRs spanned spike. Recipients of AZD1222 seropositive at baseline numbered only 6 or 7. Two doses of AZD1222 preceded a rise in Spike-specific TCR breadth and depth.

CDR1 is LGHDT, CDR2 YNNKEL, per germline (reference sequence). This CDR3 is built from 18 residues. V shed 1 base and J 1 base; nucleotides not matched to a gene: 8. The material was peripheral blood, obtained on day 0 of AZD1222 vaccination. The clonotype comes from an adult in good health. The rearrangement joins TRBV3-1 (or the pseudogene TRBV3-2) to TRBJ2-2, with 8 bases that match TRBD2. The CDR3 nucleotides read TGTGCCAGCAGCCAAGTAACGGGGGGGCCTAAGAACACCGGGGAGCTGTTTTTT. Translated, it gives CASSQVTGGPKNTGELFF.